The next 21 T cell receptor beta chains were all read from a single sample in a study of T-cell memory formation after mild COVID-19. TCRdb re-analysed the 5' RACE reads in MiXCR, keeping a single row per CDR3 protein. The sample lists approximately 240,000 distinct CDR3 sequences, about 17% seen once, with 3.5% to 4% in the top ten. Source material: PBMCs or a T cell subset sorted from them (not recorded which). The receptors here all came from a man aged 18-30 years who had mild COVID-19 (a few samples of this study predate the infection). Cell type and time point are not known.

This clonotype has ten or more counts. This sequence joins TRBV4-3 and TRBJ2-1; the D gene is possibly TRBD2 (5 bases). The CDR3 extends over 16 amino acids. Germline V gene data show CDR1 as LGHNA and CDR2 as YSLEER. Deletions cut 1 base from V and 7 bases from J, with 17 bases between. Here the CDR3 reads CASSQVGAGISNEQFF. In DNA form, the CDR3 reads TGCGCCAGCAGCCAAGTAGGCGCGGGTATTTCGAATGAGCAGTTCTTC.

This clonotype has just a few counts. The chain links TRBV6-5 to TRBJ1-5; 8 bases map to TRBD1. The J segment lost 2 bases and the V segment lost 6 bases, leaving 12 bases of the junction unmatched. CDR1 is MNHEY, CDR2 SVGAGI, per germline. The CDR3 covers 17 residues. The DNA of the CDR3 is TGTGCCAGCAGACTACGTATGACAGGGGAAGGCAATCAGCCCCAGCATTTT. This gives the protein CASRLRMTGEGNQPQHF.

In DNA, the CDR3 is TGCAGTGCCGCAAGGACAACAGGGGGAGAACAGCCCCAGCATTTT. Translating it yields CSAARTTGGEQPQHF. The chain links TRBV20-1 to TRBJ1-5; 8 bases agree with TRBD1. The CDR3 has 15 amino acids. Germline V gene lookup returns CDR1 DFQATT and CDR2 SNEGSKA (reference sequence). V trimming: 6 bases; J trimming: 7 bases; junction bases outside the gene matches: 14.

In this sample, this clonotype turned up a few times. For the CDR3, the DNA is TGTGCCAGCAGCGTAGTACCCGGGCTCCTGATAGAGTATGGCTACACCTTC. Protein product: CASSVVPGLLIEYGYTF. V and J are TRBV7-2 and TRBJ1-2; no firm D call. The CDR3 is 17 residues long. The germline V and J ends were trimmed by 5 bases and 5 bases, with 24 bases remaining between them. The germline V gene has CDR1 SGHTA and CDR2 FQGNSA.

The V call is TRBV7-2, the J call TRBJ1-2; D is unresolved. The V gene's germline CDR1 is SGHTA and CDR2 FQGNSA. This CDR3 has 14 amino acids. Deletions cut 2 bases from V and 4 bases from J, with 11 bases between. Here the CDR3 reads CASSLSAPLYGYTF. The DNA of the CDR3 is TGTGCCAGCAGCTTATCAGCCCCCCTCTATGGCTACACCTTC. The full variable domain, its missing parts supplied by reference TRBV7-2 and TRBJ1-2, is GAGVSQSPSNKVTEKGKDVELRCDPISGHTALYWYRQSLGQGLEFLIYFQGNSAPDKSGLPSDRFSAERTGGSVSTLTIQRTQQEDSAVYLCASSLSAPLYGYTFGSGTRLTVV.

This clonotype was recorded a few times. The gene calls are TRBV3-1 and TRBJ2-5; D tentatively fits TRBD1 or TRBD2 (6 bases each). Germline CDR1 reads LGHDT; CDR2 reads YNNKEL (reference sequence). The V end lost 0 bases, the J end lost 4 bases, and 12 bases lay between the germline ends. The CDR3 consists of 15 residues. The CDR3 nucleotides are TGTGCCAGCAGCCAAGAGGGGGGCGGCGGAGAGACCCAGTACTTC. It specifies CASSQEGGGGETQYF.

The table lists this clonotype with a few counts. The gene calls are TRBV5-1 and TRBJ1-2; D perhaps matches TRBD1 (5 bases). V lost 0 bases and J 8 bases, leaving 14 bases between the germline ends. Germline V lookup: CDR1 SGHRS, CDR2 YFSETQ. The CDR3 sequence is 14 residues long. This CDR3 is CASSLVGPGEGYTF. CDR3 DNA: TGCGCCAGCAGCTTGGTTGGCCCGGGGGAAGGCTACACCTTC.

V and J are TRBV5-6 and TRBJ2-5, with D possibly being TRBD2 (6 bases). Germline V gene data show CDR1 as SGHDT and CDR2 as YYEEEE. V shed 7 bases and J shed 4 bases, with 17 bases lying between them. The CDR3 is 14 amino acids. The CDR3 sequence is CASETERGGETQYF. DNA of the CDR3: TGTGCCAGCGAAACAGAGAGGGGAGGAGAGACCCAGTACTTC.

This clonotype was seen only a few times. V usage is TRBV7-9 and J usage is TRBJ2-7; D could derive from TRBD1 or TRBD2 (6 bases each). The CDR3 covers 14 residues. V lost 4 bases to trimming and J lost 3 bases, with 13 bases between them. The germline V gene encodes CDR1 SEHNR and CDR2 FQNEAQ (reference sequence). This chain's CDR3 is CASSWRAGDYEQYF. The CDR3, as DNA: TGTGCCAGCAGCTGGAGGGCAGGGGACTACGAGCAGTACTTC. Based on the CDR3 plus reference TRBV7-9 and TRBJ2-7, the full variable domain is DTGVSQNPRHKITKRGQNVTFRCDPISEHNRLYWYRQTLGQGPEFLTYFQNEAQLEKSRLLSDRFSAERPKGSFSTLEIQRTEQGDSAMYLCASSWRAGDYEQYFGPGTRLTVT.

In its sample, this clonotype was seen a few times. As DNA, the CDR3 is TGTGCCAGCAGCCCGGGACAGGATAGCAATCAGCCCCAGCATTTT. Amino acid sequence: CASSPGQDSNQPQHF. The chain recombines TRBV7-9 with TRBJ1-5; TRBD1 aligns across 8 bases. V lost 5 bases and J lost 0; bases outside the gene matches: 3. This CDR3 has 15 residues. Per the germline V gene, CDR1 is SEHNR and CDR2 is FQNEAQ (reference sequence).

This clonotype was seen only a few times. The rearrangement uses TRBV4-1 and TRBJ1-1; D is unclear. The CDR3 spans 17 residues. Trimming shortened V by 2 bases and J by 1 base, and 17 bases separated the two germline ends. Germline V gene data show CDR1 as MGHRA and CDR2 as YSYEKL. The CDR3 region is CASSQPWAGPTNTEAFF. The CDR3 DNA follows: TGCGCCAGCAGCCAACCCTGGGCGGGTCCGACGAACACTGAAGCTTTCTTT.

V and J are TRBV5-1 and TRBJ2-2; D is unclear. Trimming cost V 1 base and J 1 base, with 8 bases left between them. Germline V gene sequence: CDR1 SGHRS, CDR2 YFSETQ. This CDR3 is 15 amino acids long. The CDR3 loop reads CASSLLAGNTGELFF. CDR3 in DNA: TGCGCCAGCAGCTTGCTGGCAGGGAACACCGGGGAGCTGTTTTTT.

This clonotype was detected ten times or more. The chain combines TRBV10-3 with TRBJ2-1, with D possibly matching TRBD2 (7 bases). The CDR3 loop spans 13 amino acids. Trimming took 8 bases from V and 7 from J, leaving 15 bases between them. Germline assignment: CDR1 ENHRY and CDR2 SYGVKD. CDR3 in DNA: TGTGCCATCGGGGGGGGCGGATTGAATGAGCAGTTCTTC. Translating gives CAIGGGGLNEQFF.

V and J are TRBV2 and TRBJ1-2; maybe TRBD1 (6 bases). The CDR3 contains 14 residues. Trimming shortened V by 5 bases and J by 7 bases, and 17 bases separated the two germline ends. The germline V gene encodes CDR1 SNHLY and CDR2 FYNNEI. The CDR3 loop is CASSLRGGPSGYTF. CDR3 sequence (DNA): TGTGCCAGCAGTCTCCGTGGGGGGCCGAGTGGCTACACCTTC.

CDR3 sequence (DNA): TGTGCCAGCAGCAAAAGGACAGGAAAAAATGAAAAACTGTTTTTT. Amino acid sequence: CASSKRTGKNEKLFF. The chain carries TRBV7-9 and TRBJ1-4; 7 nucleotides agree with TRBD1. Losses at the gene ends were 5 bases for V and 5 bases for J; bases not matched to a gene: 8. The germline V gene encodes CDR1 SEHNR and CDR2 FQNEAQ (reference sequence). The CDR3 sequence is 15 residues long. Based on the CDR3 plus reference TRBV7-9 and TRBJ1-4, the full variable domain is DTGVSQNPRHKITKRGQNVTFRCDPISEHNRLYWYRQTLGQGPEFLTYFQNEAQLEKSRLLSDRFSAERPKGSFSTLEIQRTEQGDSAMYLCASSKRTGKNEKLFFGSGTQLSVL.

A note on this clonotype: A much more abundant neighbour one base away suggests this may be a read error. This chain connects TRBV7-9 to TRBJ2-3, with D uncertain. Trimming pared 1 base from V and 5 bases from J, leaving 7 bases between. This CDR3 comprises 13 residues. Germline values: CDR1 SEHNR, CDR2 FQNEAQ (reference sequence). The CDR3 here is CASSLDLRDTQYF. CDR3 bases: TGTGCCAGCAGCTTAGATCTTAGAGATACGCAGTATTTT.

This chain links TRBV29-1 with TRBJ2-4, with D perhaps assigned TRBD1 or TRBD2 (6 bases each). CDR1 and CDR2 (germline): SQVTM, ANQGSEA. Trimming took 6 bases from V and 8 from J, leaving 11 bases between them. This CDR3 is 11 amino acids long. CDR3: CSVEGEDIQYF. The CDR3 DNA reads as TGCAGCGTGGAGGGGGAAGACATTCAGTACTTC.

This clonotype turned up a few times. CDR3 sequence reads: CASSPLTASEAFF. CDR3 bases: TGTGCCAGCAGCCCCCTGACAGCCAGTGAAGCTTTCTTT. The chain employs TRBV9 and TRBJ1-1, with a weak D call TRBD1 (5 bases). From germline, CDR1 is SGDLS and CDR2 YYNGEE. V was cut by 4 bases and J by 7 bases, with 14 bases left in between. This CDR3 is 13 amino acids long.

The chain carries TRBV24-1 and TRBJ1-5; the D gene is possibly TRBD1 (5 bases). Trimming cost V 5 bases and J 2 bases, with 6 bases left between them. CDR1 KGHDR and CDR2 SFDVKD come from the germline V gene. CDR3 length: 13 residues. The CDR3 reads CATSGDGNQPQHF. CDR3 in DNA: TGTGCCACCAGTGGGGACGGCAATCAGCCCCAGCATTTT.

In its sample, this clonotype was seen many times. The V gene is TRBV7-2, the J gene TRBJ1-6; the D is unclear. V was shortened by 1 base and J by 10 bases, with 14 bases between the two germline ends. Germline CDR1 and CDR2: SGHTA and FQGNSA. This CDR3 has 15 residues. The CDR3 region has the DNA TGTGCCAGCAGCTTAGATGGCCAGTCCTACTCACCCCTCCACTTT. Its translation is CASSLDGQSYSPLHF.

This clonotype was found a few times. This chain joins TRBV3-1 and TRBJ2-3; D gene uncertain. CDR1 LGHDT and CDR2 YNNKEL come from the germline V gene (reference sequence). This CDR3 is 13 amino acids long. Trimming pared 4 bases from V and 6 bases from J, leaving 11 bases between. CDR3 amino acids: CASSPWEWDTQYF. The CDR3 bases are TGTGCCAGCAGCCCCTGGGAATGGGATACGCAGTATTTT.